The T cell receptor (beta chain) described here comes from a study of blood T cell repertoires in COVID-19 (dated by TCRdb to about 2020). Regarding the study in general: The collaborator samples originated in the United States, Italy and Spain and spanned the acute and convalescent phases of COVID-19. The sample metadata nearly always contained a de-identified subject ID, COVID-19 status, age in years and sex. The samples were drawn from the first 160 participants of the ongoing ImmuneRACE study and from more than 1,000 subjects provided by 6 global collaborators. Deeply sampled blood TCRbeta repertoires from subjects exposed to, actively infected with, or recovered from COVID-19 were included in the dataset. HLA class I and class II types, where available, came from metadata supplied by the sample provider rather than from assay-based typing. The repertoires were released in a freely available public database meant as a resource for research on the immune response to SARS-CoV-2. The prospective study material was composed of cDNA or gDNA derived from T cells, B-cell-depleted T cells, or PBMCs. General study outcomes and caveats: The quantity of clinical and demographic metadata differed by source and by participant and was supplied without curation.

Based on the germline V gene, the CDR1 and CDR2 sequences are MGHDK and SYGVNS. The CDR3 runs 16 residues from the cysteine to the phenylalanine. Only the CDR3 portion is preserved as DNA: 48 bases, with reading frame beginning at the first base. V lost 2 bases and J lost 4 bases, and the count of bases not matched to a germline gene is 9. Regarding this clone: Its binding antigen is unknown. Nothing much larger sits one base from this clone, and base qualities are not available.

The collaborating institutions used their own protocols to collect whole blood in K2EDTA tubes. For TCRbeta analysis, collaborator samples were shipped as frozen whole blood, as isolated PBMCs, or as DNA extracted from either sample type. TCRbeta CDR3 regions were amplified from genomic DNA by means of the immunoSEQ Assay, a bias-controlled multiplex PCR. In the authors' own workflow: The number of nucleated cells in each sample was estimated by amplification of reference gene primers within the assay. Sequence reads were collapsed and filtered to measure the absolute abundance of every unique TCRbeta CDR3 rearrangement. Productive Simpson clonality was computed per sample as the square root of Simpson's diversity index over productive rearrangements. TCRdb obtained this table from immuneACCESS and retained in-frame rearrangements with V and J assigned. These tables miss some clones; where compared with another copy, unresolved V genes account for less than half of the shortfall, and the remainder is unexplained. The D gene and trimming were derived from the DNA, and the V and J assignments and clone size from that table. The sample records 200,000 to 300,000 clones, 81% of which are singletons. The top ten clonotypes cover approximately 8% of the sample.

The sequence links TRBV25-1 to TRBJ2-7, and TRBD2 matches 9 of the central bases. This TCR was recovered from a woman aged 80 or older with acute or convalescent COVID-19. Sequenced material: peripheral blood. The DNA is TGTGCCAGCAGTGAAATGGAGACTAGCGGACCTTACGAGCAGTACTTC. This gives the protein CASSEMETSGPYEQYF.